This T cell receptor (beta chain) was profiled in a study of shared clonotypes between healthy human individuals. The study's findings and limits: Relative to their counterparts shared across all four donors, non-shared clonotypes exhibited diminished generation probabilities. Clonotype sharing across donors was expected to vary with sequencing depth. Specimens sampled were limited to blood, with tissue repertoires likely differing.

Naive CD8 cells comprised CD45RO-negative, CCR7-positively selected cells, excluding terminally differentiated effector memory CD45RA+ cells. There were no recent acute infections or vaccinations among the donors, who were healthy HIV-negative adults. To note about this clone: Its specificity is unknown.

Assay: immunoSEQ multiplex PCR; the TCRdb copy retains only in-frame clones and omits some. The sample lists under 600,000 clones; about 98% were seen once. The sequence was obtained from a man aged 25-45 years in good health. The specimen sequenced was naive CD8+ T cells sorted from blood.

The CDR3 is CAISDPPSGSHEQFF. CDR3 coding DNA: TGTGCCATCAGTGACCCCCCTAGCGGGAGTCATGAGCAGTTCTTC. The chain links TRBV10-3 to TRBJ2-1; 10 bases fit TRBD2. Looked up from germline, CDR1 is ENHRY and CDR2 is SYGVKD. The CDR3 consists of 15 residues. V dropped 3 bases and J dropped 8; count of bases not matched to a gene: 7.